This T cell receptor (beta chain) was documented in a study of blood T cell repertoires in COVID-19. Profiled with immunoSEQ multiplex PCR; TCRdb holds only in-frame clones, not every one. The data show about 200,000 clones, around 88% seen once. In its sample, this clone was seen once. Self-reported history from a screening survey and questionnaire set each donor's cohort. CDR3 length: 17 amino acids. V lost 1 base, J lost 6 bases, and 22 bases lay in between. CDR1 and CDR2 from the germline V gene are LNHDA and SQIVND (reference sequence). The source is a man aged 35 to 55 with acute COVID-19. The specimen was PBMCs or T cells enriched from blood (not recorded which). The chain is built from TRBV19 and TRBJ2-7; a weak D match, TRBD2 (6 bases). The CDR3 here is CASSIGGQYRRRGEQYF. The CDR3 region has the DNA TGTGCCAGTAGTATAGGAGGACAATATCGGCGGAGGGGCGAGCAGTACTTC. The full variable domain, completed using reference TRBV19 and TRBJ2-7, is DGGITQSPKYLFRKEGQNVTLSCEQNLNHDAMYWYRQDPGQGLRLIYYSQIVNDFQKGDIAEGYSVSREKKESFPLTVTSAQKNPTAFYLCASSIGGQYRRRGEQYFGPGTRLTVT.